The T cell receptor beta chain under discussion was sequenced for a study of blood T cell repertoires in COVID-19. Looking at the study overall: Acute and convalescent COVID-19 samples came from the United States, Italy and Spain.

This clone was counted a single time. The repertoire was sequenced with immunoSEQ multiplex PCR; TCRdb's copy has only in-frame clones and lacks some. The table shows about 260,000 clones, with around 87% occurring only once. Trimming at V came to 5 bases and at J to 6 bases, leaving 4 bases not matched to a gene. CDR1 MNHEY and CDR2 SVGEGT come from the germline V gene. This CDR3 region has 13 residues. The V gene is TRBV6-2 or TRBV6-3, the J gene TRBJ1-5, with 7 nucleotides matching TRBD1. This receptor was obtained from a man aged 18 to 29 with active or convalescent COVID-19. What was sequenced was peripheral blood. CDR3 residues: CASSHRGGQPQHF. CDR3 nucleotides: TGTGCCAGCAGTCACAGGGGCGGTCAGCCCCAGCATTTT.